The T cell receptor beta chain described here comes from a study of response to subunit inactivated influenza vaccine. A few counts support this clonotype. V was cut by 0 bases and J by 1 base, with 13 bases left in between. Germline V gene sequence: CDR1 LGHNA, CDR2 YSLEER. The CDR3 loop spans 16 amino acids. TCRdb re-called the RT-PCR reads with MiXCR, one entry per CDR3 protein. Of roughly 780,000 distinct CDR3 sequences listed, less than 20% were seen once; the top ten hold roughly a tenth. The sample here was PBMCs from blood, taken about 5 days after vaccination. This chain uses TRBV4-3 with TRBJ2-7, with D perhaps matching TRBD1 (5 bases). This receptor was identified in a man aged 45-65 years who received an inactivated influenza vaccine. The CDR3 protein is CASSQDWGVPSYEQYF. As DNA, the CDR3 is TGCGCCAGCAGCCAAGATTGGGGCGTGCCATCCTACGAGCAGTACTTC.